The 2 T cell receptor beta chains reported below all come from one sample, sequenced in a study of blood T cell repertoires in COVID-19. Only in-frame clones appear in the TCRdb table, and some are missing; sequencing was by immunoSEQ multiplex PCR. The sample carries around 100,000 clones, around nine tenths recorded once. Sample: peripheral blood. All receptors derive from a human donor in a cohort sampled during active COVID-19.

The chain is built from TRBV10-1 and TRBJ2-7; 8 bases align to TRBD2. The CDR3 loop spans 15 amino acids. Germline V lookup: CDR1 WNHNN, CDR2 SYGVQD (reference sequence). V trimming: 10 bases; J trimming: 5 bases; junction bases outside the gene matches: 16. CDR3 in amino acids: CATTGGVRVRNEQYF. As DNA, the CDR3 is TGCGCCACCACGGGGGGGGTCAGGGTAAGAAACGAGCAGTACTTC.

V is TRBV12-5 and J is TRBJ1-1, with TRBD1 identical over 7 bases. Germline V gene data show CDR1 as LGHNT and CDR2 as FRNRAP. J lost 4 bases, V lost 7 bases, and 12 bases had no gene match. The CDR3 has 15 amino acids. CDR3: CASAPPTGQATEAFF. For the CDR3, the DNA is TGTGCTAGTGCCCCTCCGACAGGGCAGGCCACTGAAGCTTTCTTT.